This TCR beta chain comes out of a study of shared clonotypes between healthy human individuals. About the research overall: The plates for each donor numbered three CD4 naive, three CD4 memory, two CD8 naive and one CD8 memory.

Some clones are missing from TCRdb's copy, which holds only in-frame ones; the method was immunoSEQ multiplex PCR. The sample shows over a million clones, 95% to 99% of them seen only once. The CDR3 is 14 amino acids. In germline, CDR1 is KGHSH, CDR2 LQKENI. The ends lost 5 bases at V and 5 bases at J; junction bases unmatched: 4. This sequence originates from a young man in good health. The chain carries TRBV18 and TRBJ1-1; TRBD1 aligns across 11 bases. The specimen sequenced was naive CD4+ T cells sorted from blood. Regarding subset: CD45RA+ positively selected. CDR3 sequence: CASSGQGAATEAFF. The CDR3 bases are TGTGCCAGCTCAGGACAGGGGGCGGCGACTGAAGCTTTCTTT.